The clone carrying this TCR beta chain was detected a few times. Antigen specificity is unknown. Construction of the TCR beta libraries employed iRepertoire HTBI primers in conjunction with Arm-PCR of CDR3 regions. TCRdb ran MiXCR on the multiplex PCR reads and lists one entry per CDR3 protein. The repertoire includes almost 350,000 distinct CDR3 sequences, roughly a fifth of them detected once, and 29% sits in the top ten. With V trimmed by 5 bases and J by 5 bases, 11 bases remained unmatched. This CDR3 has 18 amino acids. Looked up from germline, CDR1 is SGHAT and CDR2 is FQNNGV. Time point given: persistent/refractory GD, antithyroid drugs over 5 years with positive TRAb. PBMC-derived RNA was used for the TCR library. These data are taken from a study of regulatory T cells in long-lasting Graves disease. Study conclusions and caveats: Patients with persistent Graves' had lower TCR diversity than newly diagnosed patients. Whereas 966 public clonotypes were shared by new patients, persistent patients shared more, at 2,500 to 3,500. There was favoring of TRBV28, TRBJ1-2 and TRBJ2-5 in persistent disease. Not thyroid tissue but only peripheral blood was studied.

This sequence was found in a female donor with Graves disease. The source material was peripheral blood mononuclear cells (PBMCs), sampled when the disease was refractory, from a patient treated with antithyroid drugs. The chain links TRBV11-2 to TRBJ2-5; 16 bases align to TRBD2. CDR3 DNA sequence: TGTGCCAGCAGCCAGCTAGGGACTAGCGGGAGGGAGTGGGAGACCCAGTACTTC. Translation: CASSQLGTSGREWETQYF.